This TCR beta chain stems from a study of Graves' ophthalmopathy and Graves' hyperthyroidism. Whole-study findings and limits: Ophthalmopathy and stable hyperthyroidism were discriminated by a 13-signature model, with roughly 86% sensitivity and about 84% specificity. Blood shared most expanded thyroid clonotypes above 0.001 frequency.

A note on this clonotype: Its antigen is undetermined.

Investigators amplified TCR beta CDR3 regions from RNA transcripts. A first-round RT-PCR used HTBI primers, followed by a second-round multiplex PCR. TCRdb re-called the multiplex PCR reads with MiXCR, one entry per CDR3 protein. The table records 650,000 to 800,000 distinct CDR3 sequences, about 38% of them present only once. The sequence was obtained from an adult man with Graves' ophthalmopathy. The sequenced sample consisted of peripheral blood.

The CDR3 nucleotides read TGTGCCAGCAGCTATGGACAGGGTATCTCTGGAAACACCATATATTTT. It specifies CASSYGQGISGNTIYF. This sequence joins TRBV5-4 and TRBJ1-3; 8 nucleotides line up with TRBD1. Unmatched junction bases numbered 5, after V lost 3 bases and J lost 0 bases. The CDR3 is 16 amino acids. The germline V gene has CDR1 SGHNT and CDR2 YYREEE (reference sequence). The full variable domain, its missing parts supplied by reference TRBV5-4 and TRBJ1-3, is ETGVTQSPTHLIKTRGQQVTLRCSSQSGHNTVSWYQQALGQGPQFIFQYYREEENGRGNFPPRFSGLQFPNYSSELNVNALELDDSALYLCASSYGQGISGNTIYFGEGSWLTVV.